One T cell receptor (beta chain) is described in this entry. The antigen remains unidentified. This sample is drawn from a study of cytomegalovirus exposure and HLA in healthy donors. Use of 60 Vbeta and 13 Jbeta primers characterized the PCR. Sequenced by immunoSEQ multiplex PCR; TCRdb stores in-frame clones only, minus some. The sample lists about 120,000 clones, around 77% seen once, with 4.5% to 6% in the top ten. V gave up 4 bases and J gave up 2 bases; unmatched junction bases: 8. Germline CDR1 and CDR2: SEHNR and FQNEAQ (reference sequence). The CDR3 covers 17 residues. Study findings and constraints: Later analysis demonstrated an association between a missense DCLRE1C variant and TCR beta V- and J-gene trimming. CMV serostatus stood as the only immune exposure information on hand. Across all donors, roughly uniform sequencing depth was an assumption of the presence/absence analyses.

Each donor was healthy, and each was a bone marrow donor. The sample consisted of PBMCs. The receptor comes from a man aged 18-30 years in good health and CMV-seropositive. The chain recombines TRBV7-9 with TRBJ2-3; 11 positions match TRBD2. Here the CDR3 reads CASSSSALAGATDTQYF. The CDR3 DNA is TGTGCCAGCAGCTCCAGCGCACTAGCGGGAGCCACAGATACGCAGTATTTT.